The clone carrying this T cell receptor beta chain showed up many times. Its antigen is still unknown. Constant-segment primers and 5'RACE yielded cDNA libraries for TCR alpha and TCR beta, each carrying sample barcodes and UMIs. TCRdb itself ran the 5' RACE reads through MiXCR, one entry per CDR3 protein. The table shows about 360,000 distinct CDR3 sequences, with 10% to 15% occurring only once. The sample belongs to a study of T-cell memory formation after mild COVID-19. Study-level information: Largely, the TCR clusters proved donor specific. Whole-study results and caveats: Among contracting clones, CD4+ were mainly CM/EM and CD8+ enriched in EMRA.

The CDR3 extends over 17 amino acids. V lost 0 bases to trimming and J lost 5 bases, with 16 bases between them. The germline gives CDR1 LGHNA, CDR2 YSLEER. V gene TRBV4-3 combines with J gene TRBJ1-4, with a weak D call TRBD1 (6 bases). The material sequenced was PBMCs or a T cell subset sorted from them (not recorded which). The origin of this receptor is a man aged 18 to 30 who had mild COVID-19 (a few samples of this study predate the infection). Cell type and time point are not known. CDR3 sequence (DNA): TGCGCCAGCAGCCAAGAGACCCGTGGACAGTCAAATGAAAAACTGTTTTTT. Translated: CASSQETRGQSNEKLFF.